These 14 T cell receptor beta chains originate from one sample sequenced in a study of shared clonotypes between healthy human individuals. Clones were sequenced by immunoSEQ multiplex PCR, and TCRdb holds only the in-frame ones, with some missing. Found here are about 2.2 million clones, 90% to 95% of them singletons; the top ten hold more than 1.5%. As defined, naive CD8 cells were CD45RO-negative and positively selected for CCR7, with terminally differentiated effector memory CD45RA+ cells excluded. Material: naive CD8+ T cells from PBMCs. These receptors were collected from a man aged 18 to 35 in good health. Some clones in this sample may be carry-over from other donors' samples.

The gene calls are TRBV2 and TRBJ1-2; weak D call: TRBD1 (6 bases). V lost 7 bases and J lost 4, with 13 bases in between. CDR3 length: 13 amino acids. Germline V gene sequence: CDR1 SNHLY, CDR2 FYNNEI. CDR3 protein: CASKARGSYGYTF. As DNA, the CDR3 is TGTGCCAGCAAGGCCAGGGGATCCTATGGCTACACCTTC.

The CDR3 coding sequence is TGTGCCAGCAGTACGGCCGGCCGGGGTTACGAGCAGTACTTC. This encodes CASSTAGRGYEQYF. The chain has TRBV6-1 and TRBJ2-7; D is perhaps TRBD2 (5 bases). The CDR3 runs 14 residues. V dropped 5 bases and J dropped 4 bases, with 15 bases sitting between them. The germline CDR1 and CDR2 sequences are MNHNS and SASEGT.

This chain links TRBV7-9 with TRBJ2-5; TRBD2 might be the D (5 bases). The CDR3 sequence is 15 residues long. The V end lost 4 bases, the J end lost 4 bases, and 16 bases lay between the germline ends. Germline V gives CDR1 SEHNR, CDR2 FQNEAQ (reference sequence). The CDR3 nucleotides read TGTGCCAGCAGCTCACGACGGGAAATGCCAGAGACCCAGTACTTC. The encoded protein is CASSSRREMPETQYF.

The chain recombines TRBV11-3 with TRBJ2-5; TRBD1 is a possible D gene (6 bases). Trimming took off 5 bases at V and 2 bases at J, with 18 bases between the two ends. The CDR3 is 16 residues long. CDR1 SGHNT and CDR2 YENEEA come from the germline V gene. The CDR3 nucleotides read TGTGCCAGCAGCGCACGTACAGGGAACCTACAAGAGACCCAGTACTTC. Translating it yields CASSARTGNLQETQYF.

The chain uses TRBV2 and TRBJ1-3; D is perhaps TRBD1 (6 bases). This CDR3 spans 17 amino acids. V was cut by 4 bases and J by 1 base, with 17 bases left in between. Germline loops: CDR1 SNHLY, CDR2 FYNNEI. The CDR3: CASSVAEDRSSGNTIYF. The CDR3 DNA sequence: TGTGCCAGCAGTGTTGCGGAGGACAGATCATCTGGAAACACCATATATTTT.

The CDR3, as DNA: TGCAGCGTTTTAAGACAGGGAGGACCTGGCTACACCTTC. Translating it yields CSVLRQGGPGYTF. This chain links TRBV29-1 with TRBJ1-2; TRBD1 matches at 7 bases. V lost 5 bases, J lost 7 bases, and 10 bases stayed unmatched. Germline V gene lookup returns CDR1 SQVTM and CDR2 ANQGSEA. This CDR3 is 13 amino acids long.

This chain uses TRBV27 with TRBJ2-7, with TRBD1 as a possible D gene (5 bases). The CDR3 contains 14 residues. Germline lookup yields CDR1 MNHEY and CDR2 SMNVEV (reference sequence). Trimming stripped 3 bases from V and 2 bases from J, with 11 bases between. The CDR3 loop reads CASSFRRATYEQYF. The CDR3 coding sequence is TGTGCCAGCAGTTTCCGCAGGGCTACCTACGAGCAGTACTTC.

Worth noting for this clone: The sample contains more than one DNA sequence encoding this CDR3. The chain employs TRBV9 and TRBJ2-2; D is unresolved. In germline, CDR1 is SGDLS, CDR2 YYNGEE. CDR3 length equals 12 residues. V was cut by 2 bases and J by 4 bases, with 3 bases left in between. CDR3 DNA: TGTGCCAGCAGCGTCGGCACCGGGGAGCTGTTTTTT. Translation gives CASSVGTGELFF.

As regards this clone: At the DNA level, this CDR3 is encoded by other sequences in the same sample as well. This chain links TRBV27 with TRBJ2-7, with TRBD1 as a possible D gene (6 bases). The CDR3 loop spans 13 amino acids. V lost 5 bases to trimming and J lost 4 bases, with 12 bases between them. Per the germline V gene, CDR1 is MNHEY and CDR2 is SMNVEV (reference sequence). In nucleotides, the CDR3 is TGTGCCAGCAGTCCCAGGGGCGGTTACGAGCAGTACTTC. This sequence encodes CASSPRGGYEQYF.

The rearrangement links TRBV28 to TRBJ2-1; D may be TRBD1 or TRBD2 (5 bases each). This CDR3 is built from 14 residues. The ends were cut back, 8 bases at V and 4 bases at J, with 15 bases in the middle. Germline V gene data show CDR1 as MDHEN and CDR2 as SYDVKM. CDR3 protein: CASERDREYNEQFF. In DNA, the CDR3 is TGTGCCAGCGAGAGGGACCGAGAATACAATGAGCAGTTCTTC.

This chain joins TRBV6-5 and TRBJ2-2; perhaps TRBD2 as D (6 bases). From germline, CDR1 is MNHEY and CDR2 SVGAGI. The CDR3 is 16 amino acids. The V end lost 1 base, the J end lost 6 bases, and 15 bases lay between the germline ends. The CDR3 DNA is TGTGCCAGCAGTTACTATATGGACGGGGGATCCGGGGAGCTGTTTTTT. It yields the protein CASSYYMDGGSGELFF.

V usage is TRBV21-1 and J usage is TRBJ2-7; the D call in the table, TRBD1, was not verified against the DNA. TRBV21-1 is a recognized pseudogene. This CDR3 comprises 14 residues. CDR3 amino acids: CASSMTDRVYEQYF. In nucleotides, the CDR3 is TGTGCCAGCAGCATGACTGACAGGGTTTACGAGCAGTACTTC.

The gene calls are TRBV11-2 and TRBJ2-7; 9 positions match TRBD1. CDR1 and CDR2 (germline): SGHAT, FQNNGV. After removal of 4 bases from V and 0 bases from J, the junction contained 4 bases not matched to a gene. CDR3 size: 15 residues. Here the CDR3 DNA reads TGTGCCAGCAGCTCCCGGGACAGGGTCTCCTACGAGCAGTACTTC. Encoded protein: CASSSRDRVSYEQYF.

This chain joins TRBV11-2 and TRBJ2-5; D is perhaps TRBD2 (6 bases). The J call may be in error: the DNA end matches TRBJ2-7 better. CDR1 and CDR2 from the germline V gene are SGHAT and FQNNGV. This CDR3 is built from 16 residues. This CDR3 reads CASSLAAGLLSYEQYF. Written as DNA, the CDR3 is TGTGCCAGCAGCTTAGCGGCGGGACTCCTCTCCTACGAGCAGTACTTC.